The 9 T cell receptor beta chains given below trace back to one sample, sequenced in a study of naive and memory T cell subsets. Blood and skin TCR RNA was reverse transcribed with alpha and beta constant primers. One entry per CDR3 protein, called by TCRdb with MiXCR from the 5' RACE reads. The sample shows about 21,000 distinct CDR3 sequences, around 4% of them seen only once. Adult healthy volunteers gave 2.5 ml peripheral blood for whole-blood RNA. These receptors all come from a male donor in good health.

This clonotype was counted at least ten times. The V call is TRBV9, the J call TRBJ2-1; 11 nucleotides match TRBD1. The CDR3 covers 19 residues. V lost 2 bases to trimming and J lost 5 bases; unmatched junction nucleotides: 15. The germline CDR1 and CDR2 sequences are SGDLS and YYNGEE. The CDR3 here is CASSVGPGGTGGVNNEQFF. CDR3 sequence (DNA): TGTGCCAGCAGCGTTGGGCCAGGGGGGACAGGGGGGGTCAACAATGAGCAGTTCTTC.

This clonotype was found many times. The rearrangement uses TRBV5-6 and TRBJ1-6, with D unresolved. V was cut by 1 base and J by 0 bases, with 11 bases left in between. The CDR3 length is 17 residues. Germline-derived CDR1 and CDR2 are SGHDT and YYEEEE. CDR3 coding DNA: TGTGCCAGCAGCTTGTTAGGAATGAGCTCCTATAATTCACCCCTCCACTTT. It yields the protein CASSLLGMSSYNSPLHF.

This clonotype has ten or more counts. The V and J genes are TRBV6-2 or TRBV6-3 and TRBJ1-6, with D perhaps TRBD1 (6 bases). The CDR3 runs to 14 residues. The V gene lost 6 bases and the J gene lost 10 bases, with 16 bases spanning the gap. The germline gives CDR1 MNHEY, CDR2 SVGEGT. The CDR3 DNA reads TGTGCCAGCAGCAAAGGACAGTTTAGCTCACCCCTCCACTTT. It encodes CASSKGQFSSPLHF.

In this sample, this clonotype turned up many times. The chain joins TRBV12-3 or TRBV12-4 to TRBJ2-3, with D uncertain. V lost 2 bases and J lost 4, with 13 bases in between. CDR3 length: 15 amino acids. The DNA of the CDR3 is TGTGCCAGCAGTTTACTAGTCGACCCTCCAGATACGCAGTATTTT. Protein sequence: CASSLLVDPPDTQYF.

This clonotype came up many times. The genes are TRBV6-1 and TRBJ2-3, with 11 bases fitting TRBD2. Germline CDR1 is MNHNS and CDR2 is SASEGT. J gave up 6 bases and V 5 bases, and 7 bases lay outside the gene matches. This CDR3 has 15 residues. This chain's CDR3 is CASSSLAGGYDTQYF. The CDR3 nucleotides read TGTGCCAGCAGTTCTCTAGCGGGAGGATATGATACGCAGTATTTT.

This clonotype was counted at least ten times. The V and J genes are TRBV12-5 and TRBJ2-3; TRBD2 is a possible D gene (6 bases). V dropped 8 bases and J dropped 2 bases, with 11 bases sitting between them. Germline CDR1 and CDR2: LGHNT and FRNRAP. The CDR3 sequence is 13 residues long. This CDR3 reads CASSRLVTDTQYF. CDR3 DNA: TGTGCTAGTAGCCGACTAGTCACAGATACGCAGTATTTT.

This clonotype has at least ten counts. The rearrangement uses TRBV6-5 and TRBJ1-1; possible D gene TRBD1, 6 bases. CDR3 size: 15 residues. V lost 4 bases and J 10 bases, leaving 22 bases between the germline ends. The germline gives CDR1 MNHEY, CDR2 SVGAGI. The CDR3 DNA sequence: TGTGCCAGCAGTTCCAAACCCCCAGGGGCGCTAGGAGCTTTCTTT. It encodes CASSSKPPGALGAFF.

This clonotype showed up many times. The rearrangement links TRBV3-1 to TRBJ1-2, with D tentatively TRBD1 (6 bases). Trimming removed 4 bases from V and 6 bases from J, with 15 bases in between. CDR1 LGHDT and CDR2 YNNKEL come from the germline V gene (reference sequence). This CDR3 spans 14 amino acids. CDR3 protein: CASSPRGAMNGYTF. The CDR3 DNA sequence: TGTGCCAGCAGCCCGAGGGGGGCTATGAATGGCTACACCTTC.

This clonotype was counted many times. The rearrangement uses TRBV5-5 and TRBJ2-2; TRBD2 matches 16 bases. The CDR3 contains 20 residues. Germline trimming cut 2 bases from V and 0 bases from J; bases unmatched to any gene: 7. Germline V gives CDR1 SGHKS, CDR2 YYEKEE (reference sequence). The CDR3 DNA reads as TGTGCCAGCAGCTTATTCCCGGGACTAGCGGGGGGGCCGAACACCGGGGAGCTGTTTTTT. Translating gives CASSLFPGLAGGPNTGELFF.